A selection of T cell receptor beta chains follows, all from one sample in a study of T-cell memory formation after mild COVID-19. MiXCR, applied by TCRdb to the 5' RACE reads, yields one record per CDR3 protein. This sample has 400,000 or so distinct CDR3 sequences; roughly 20% occur once, and the top ten carry 7.5% to 9.5%. Input material: PBMCs or a T cell subset sorted from them (not recorded which). These receptors were taken from an adult woman who had mild COVID-19 (a few samples of this study predate the infection). Cell type and time point are not known. Both conserved end residues are part of each CDR3. The D gene is left open where the match is weak. Size is stated for part of the rows, as once, few or many counts, or as a class when the clone is expanded.

j_gene: TRBJ1-5; d_gene: NA; v_gene: TRBV19; abundance: few; CDR3nt: TGTGCCACCCTATCAGGGTTCCGCAATCAGCCCCAGCATTTT; CDR3aa: CATLSGFRNQPQHF
j_gene: TRBJ2-3; d_gene: NA; v_gene: TRBV4-2; abundance: NA; CDR3nt: TGTGCCAGCAGCCAAGAGGGAAGCGAGCTCACAGATACGCAGTATTTT; CDR3aa: CASSQEGSELTDTQYF
j_gene: TRBJ2-7; d_gene: NA; v_gene: TRBV20-1; abundance: NA; CDR3nt: TGCAGTGCTCGTAACAGCTACGAGCAGTACTTC; CDR3aa: CSARNSYEQYF
j_gene: TRBJ1-2; d_gene: NA; v_gene: TRBV30; abundance: few; CDR3nt: TGTGCCTGGAGTGTAGGGACATTGGGCTTC; CDR3aa: CAWSVGTLGF
j_gene: TRBJ2-1; d_gene: TRBD2; v_gene: TRBV5-6; abundance: NA; CDR3nt: TGTGCCAGCAGCTGGAGGACCAGCGGGAGGCCCCACAATGAGCAGTTCTTC; CDR3aa: CASSWRTSGRPHNEQFF
j_gene: TRBJ2-1; d_gene: NA; v_gene: TRBV5-1; abundance: many; CDR3nt: TGCGCCAGCAACTACGGGAGCTCAGGACGAGCTGAGCAGTTCTTC; CDR3aa: CASNYGSSGRAEQFF
j_gene: TRBJ2-2; d_gene: NA; v_gene: TRBV3-1; abundance: few; CDR3nt: TGTGCCAGCAGCCTCCACGGAGGGGAGCTGTTTTTT; CDR3aa: CASSLHGGELFF
j_gene: TRBJ1-2; d_gene: TRBD1; v_gene: TRBV5-1; abundance: many; CDR3nt: TGCGCCAGCAGCCCCGGACAGGACTATGGCTACACCTTC; CDR3aa: CASSPGQDYGYTF
j_gene: TRBJ2-1; d_gene: TRBD2; v_gene: TRBV25-1; abundance: few; CDR3nt: TGTGCCAGCATGGTATTAACTAGCGGGAGAGGTGAGCAGTTCTTC; CDR3aa: CASMVLTSGRGEQFF
j_gene: TRBJ2-1; d_gene: NA; v_gene: TRBV5-1; abundance: many; CDR3nt: TGCGCCAGCAGCCCCCCGGGCAATGAGCAGTTCTTC; CDR3aa: CASSPPGNEQFF
j_gene: TRBJ2-5; d_gene: TRBD2; v_gene: TRBV7-9; abundance: NA; CDR3nt: TGTGCCAGCAGCGTCCCGACTAGCGGCCAAGAGACCCAGTACTTC; CDR3aa: CASSVPTSGQETQYF
j_gene: TRBJ1-2; d_gene: NA; v_gene: TRBV12-3/TRBV12-4; abundance: few; CDR3nt: TGTGCCAGCAGTTTAGCGGCGTTTGGCTACACCTTC; CDR3aa: CASSLAAFGYTF
j_gene: TRBJ2-7; d_gene: TRBD2; v_gene: TRBV10-3; abundance: few; CDR3nt: TGTGCCATCAGTGCTTCGGGGGGATCTAGCGACGAGCAGTACTTC; CDR3aa: CAISASGGSSDEQYF
j_gene: TRBJ2-1; d_gene: TRBD2; v_gene: TRBV11-3; abundance: NA; CDR3nt: TGTGCCAGCAGCTTAGCTAGTTCTAGCGGATACAATGAGCAGTTCTTC; CDR3aa: CASSLASSSGYNEQFF
j_gene: TRBJ2-4; d_gene: TRBD2; v_gene: TRBV4-2; abundance: NA; CDR3nt: TGTGCCAGCAGCCAAGACCTTAGCGGGGCCCTAGCCAAAAACATTCAGTACTTC; CDR3aa: CASSQDLSGALAKNIQYF
j_gene: TRBJ2-7; d_gene: NA; v_gene: TRBV19; abundance: NA; CDR3nt: TGTGCCAGTAGTATCCCCATTGGCGGGGTCTCCTACGAGCAGTACTTC; CDR3aa: CASSIPIGGVSYEQYF
j_gene: TRBJ2-2; d_gene: NA; v_gene: TRBV12-3/TRBV12-4; abundance: many; CDR3nt: TGTGCCAGCAGTTTAGGGGGGGACACCGGGGAGCTGTTTTTT; CDR3aa: CASSLGGDTGELFF
j_gene: TRBJ2-3; d_gene: NA; v_gene: TRBV3-1; abundance: NA; CDR3nt: TGTGCCAGCAGCCCCGGGACCACCCAAGGGCAGTATTTT; CDR3aa: CASSPGTTQGQYF
j_gene: TRBJ2-3; d_gene: NA; v_gene: TRBV5-1; abundance: many; CDR3nt: TGTGCCAGCAGCCTGGAGGGCACAGATACGCAGTATTTT; CDR3aa: CASSLEGTDTQYF
j_gene: TRBJ2-6; d_gene: NA; v_gene: TRBV9; abundance: few; CDR3nt: TGTGCCAGCAGCCCTAGTTGGGGGTCCGGGGCCAACGTCCTGACTTTC; CDR3aa: CASSPSWGSGANVLTF
j_gene: TRBJ2-7; d_gene: NA; v_gene: TRBV7-9; abundance: NA; CDR3nt: TGTGCCAGCAGTAAAACGCAAGCCTACGAGCAGTACTTC; CDR3aa: CASSKTQAYEQYF
j_gene: TRBJ2-3; d_gene: NA; v_gene: TRBV2; abundance: NA; CDR3nt: TGTGCCAGCAACGGACCTTCTTACACAGATACGCAGTATTTT; CDR3aa: CASNGPSYTDTQYF
j_gene: TRBJ2-1; d_gene: NA; v_gene: TRBV7-8; abundance: few; CDR3nt: TGTGCCAGCAGCTTAGTTGCGGGATCCTTTAGGGAGCAGTTCTTC; CDR3aa: CASSLVAGSFREQFF
j_gene: TRBJ1-5; d_gene: TRBD1; v_gene: TRBV7-8; abundance: NA; CDR3nt: TGTGCCAGCAGCTTAGTCGCAGGGGGGTTCAGCAATCAGCCCCAGCATTTT; CDR3aa: CASSLVAGGFSNQPQHF
j_gene: TRBJ1-1; d_gene: NA; v_gene: TRBV7-8; abundance: few; CDR3nt: TGTGCCAGCAGCTTGGAGGTGGGGGAACCGCACACTGAAGCTTTCTTT; CDR3aa: CASSLEVGEPHTEAFF
j_gene: TRBJ2-1; d_gene: NA; v_gene: TRBV3-1; abundance: NA; CDR3nt: TGTGCCAGCAGCCAAGTCCCGGGCCTAGGATACAATGAGCAGTTCTTC; CDR3aa: CASSQVPGLGYNEQFF
j_gene: TRBJ2-5; d_gene: TRBD2; v_gene: TRBV7-2; abundance: few; CDR3nt: TGTGCCAGCAGCTTGGGGGGGACTAGCAAAGAGACCCAGTACTTC; CDR3aa: CASSLGGTSKETQYF
j_gene: TRBJ2-1; d_gene: NA; v_gene: TRBV3-1; abundance: few; CDR3nt: TGTGCCAGCAGCCAAGGAGAGGGGAATGAGCAGTTCTTC; CDR3aa: CASSQGEGNEQFF
j_gene: TRBJ2-5; d_gene: NA; v_gene: TRBV7-9; abundance: few; CDR3nt: TGTGCCAGCAGCCCAGCGGGCTTTCAAGAGACCCAGTACTTC; CDR3aa: CASSPAGFQETQYF
j_gene: TRBJ1-1; d_gene: NA; v_gene: TRBV7-8; abundance: NA; CDR3nt: TGTGCCAGCAGCTTAGGCCCAGGAAGCAGGTACACTGAAGCTTTCTTT; CDR3aa: CASSLGPGSRYTEAFF
j_gene: TRBJ2-3; d_gene: TRBD2; v_gene: TRBV7-6; abundance: NA; CDR3nt: TGTGCCAGCAGCTTAGCGCTAGGAGCGGGGGGTACAACAGATACGCAGTATTTT; CDR3aa: CASSLALGAGGTTDTQYF
j_gene: TRBJ1-2; d_gene: NA; v_gene: TRBV20-1; abundance: NA; CDR3nt: TGCAGTGCTCCCCCTCAGGTACCCTATGGCTACACCTTC; CDR3aa: CSAPPQVPYGYTF
j_gene: TRBJ2-5; d_gene: NA; v_gene: TRBV10-3; abundance: NA; CDR3nt: TGTGCCAGAACTACCGGACAAGAGACCCAGTACTTC; CDR3aa: CARTTGQETQYF
j_gene: TRBJ2-7; d_gene: TRBD1; v_gene: TRBV29-1; abundance: few; CDR3nt: TGCAGCGTTCTAACCGGGACAGGGAGACACGGGCAGTACTTC; CDR3aa: CSVLTGTGRHGQYF
j_gene: TRBJ2-3; d_gene: NA; v_gene: TRBV4-2; abundance: NA; CDR3nt: TGTGCCAGCTCTAGGGACATCACAGATACGCAGTATTTT; CDR3aa: CASSRDITDTQYF
j_gene: TRBJ2-5; d_gene: NA; v_gene: TRBV18; abundance: NA; CDR3nt: TGTGCCAGCTCAACTCACCAAGAGACCCAGTACTTC; CDR3aa: CASSTHQETQYF
j_gene: TRBJ2-6; d_gene: NA; v_gene: TRBV24-1; abundance: few; CDR3nt: TGTGCCACCTCTGATAGCTCTGGGGCCAACGTCCTGACTTTC; CDR3aa: CATSDSSGANVLTF
j_gene: TRBJ1-4; d_gene: TRBD1; v_gene: TRBV19; abundance: few; CDR3nt: TGTGCCAGTAGTGTCCGAACAGGGGCAACTAATGAAAAACTGTTTTTT; CDR3aa: CASSVRTGATNEKLFF
j_gene: TRBJ2-4; d_gene: NA; v_gene: TRBV4-2; abundance: few; CDR3nt: TGTGCCAGCAGCCAAGATTTACAGATTGGTAAAAACATTCAGTACTTC; CDR3aa: CASSQDLQIGKNIQYF
j_gene: TRBJ2-3; d_gene: NA; v_gene: TRBV5-6; abundance: NA; CDR3nt: TGTGCCAGCAGCTCGTTGCGGGATACGCAGTATTTT; CDR3aa: CASSSLRDTQYF
j_gene: TRBJ2-6; d_gene: NA; v_gene: TRBV7-9; abundance: NA; CDR3nt: TGTGCCAGCAGCTTACCGGGTGTTTCCCACTCTGGGGCCAACGTCCTGACTTTC; CDR3aa: CASSLPGVSHSGANVLTF
j_gene: TRBJ1-2; d_gene: NA; v_gene: TRBV12-3/TRBV12-4; abundance: few; CDR3nt: TGTGCCAGCAGCTCCGGGTCGGGGGTAACCTATAGTGGCTACACCTTC; CDR3aa: CASSSGSGVTYSGYTF
j_gene: TRBJ1-1; d_gene: TRBD1; v_gene: TRBV6-5; abundance: few; CDR3nt: TGTGCCAGCAGTTACTCGAGGACAGGGGGGAACCCTGAAGCTTTCTTT; CDR3aa: CASSYSRTGGNPEAFF
j_gene: TRBJ2-2; d_gene: NA; v_gene: TRBV3-1; abundance: NA; CDR3nt: TGTGCCAGCAGCCAAGCTCCGGGGAACACCGGGGAGCTGTTTTTT; CDR3aa: CASSQAPGNTGELFF
j_gene: TRBJ2-3; d_gene: NA; v_gene: TRBV4-3; abundance: few; CDR3nt: TGCGCCAGCAGCCAAGGGGAGGCTCGCACAGACTCGCAGTATTTT; CDR3aa: CASSQGEARTDSQYF
j_gene: TRBJ2-3; d_gene: TRBD2; v_gene: TRBV12-5; abundance: NA; CDR3nt: TGTGCTAGTGGTTTAATAGCGGGAGGGTATTGGATAGATACGCAGTATTTT; CDR3aa: CASGLIAGGYWIDTQYF
j_gene: TRBJ2-3; d_gene: TRBD1; v_gene: TRBV7-9; abundance: few; CDR3nt: TGTGCCAGCAGCCGGTACGGAATCTTCGGGACAGTTAGCACAGATACGCAGTATTTT; CDR3aa: CASSRYGIFGTVSTDTQYF
j_gene: TRBJ1-4; d_gene: TRBD1; v_gene: TRBV7-9; abundance: NA; CDR3nt: TGTGCCAGCACCAACCCGGGACAGGGGACTGCAACTAATGAAAAACTGTTTTTT; CDR3aa: CASTNPGQGTATNEKLFF
j_gene: TRBJ2-2; d_gene: NA; v_gene: TRBV6-1; abundance: few; CDR3nt: TGTGCCAGCAGGTTGACAGGAGTGGGGGAGCTGTTTTTT; CDR3aa: CASRLTGVGELFF
j_gene: TRBJ2-7; d_gene: NA; v_gene: TRBV6-2/TRBV6-3; abundance: few; CDR3nt: TGTGCCAGCAGTTACTACGCCTACGAGCAGTACTTC; CDR3aa: CASSYYAYEQYF
j_gene: TRBJ1-2; d_gene: TRBD1; v_gene: TRBV11-2; abundance: NA; CDR3nt: TGTGCCAGCAGCTTAGCCAATCTAGGGGGCAACTATGGCTACACCTTC; CDR3aa: CASSLANLGGNYGYTF
j_gene: TRBJ1-2; d_gene: NA; v_gene: TRBV25-1; abundance: once; CDR3nt: TGTGCCAGCAGTTCCCTTGGAGGATTGAACTATGGCTACACCTTC; CDR3aa: CASSSLGGLNYGYTF